This entry lists 27 T cell receptor beta chains sequenced from one sample in a study of Ad26.COV2.S vaccination and SARS-CoV-2 variants. Treatment noted: around 19 received Ad26.COV2.S at low or high dose, single or two shots; roughly 5 received placebo; per-sample allocation not given. Vaccine and placebo recipients were sampled on day 63 after the first injection. The method was immunoSEQ multiplex PCR; TCRdb's version includes in-frame clones alone and lacks a portion of them. Here the sample spans roughly 420,000 clones, approximately 88% being singletons. The sample here was peripheral blood, taken in a trial of Ad26.COV2.S vaccine versus placebo. These receptors all come from a person between 18 and 65 years old who received the Ad26.COV2.S COVID-19 vaccine or a placebo.

A few counts support this clone. This chain links TRBV6-1 with TRBJ2-3; 7 nucleotides line up with TRBD1. Germline CDR1 is MNHNS and CDR2 is SASEGT. The CDR3 sequence is 18 residues long. Trimming took 4 bases from V and 5 from J; bases not matched to a gene: 18. The chain's CDR3 is CASSARQGFATRGDTQYF. DNA for the CDR3: TGTGCCAGCAGTGCCCGACAGGGCTTCGCCACCCGGGGAGATACGCAGTATTTT.

V usage is TRBV2 and J usage is TRBJ2-7, with 9 bases matching TRBD2. The germline V gene has CDR1 SNHLY and CDR2 FYNNEI. The CDR3 is made up of 15 amino acids. The J segment lost 7 bases and the V segment lost 7 bases, leaving 14 bases of the junction unmatched. CDR3 sequence reads: CASKPGLASPEEQYF. The DNA of the CDR3 is TGTGCCAGCAAGCCGGGACTAGCCTCACCTGAGGAGCAGTACTTC.

This clone was recorded only once. The V and J genes are TRBV3-1 (or the pseudogene TRBV3-2) and TRBJ2-5; tentatively, D is TRBD1 or TRBD2 (6 bases each). The CDR3 extends over 16 amino acids. Deletions cut 4 bases from V and 3 bases from J, with 18 bases between. Germline CDR1 is LGHDT and CDR2 is YNNKEL (reference sequence). CDR3 nucleotides: TGTGCCAGCAGCCCTACGTTAGGGGGAGGAAAAGAGACCCAGTACTTC. Its protein product is CASSPTLGGGKETQYF.

This chain links TRBV19 with TRBJ2-7; TRBD1 matches 8 bases. V was pared by 8 bases and J by 4 bases, with 7 bases of the junction left unmatched. Germline V gives CDR1 LNHDA, CDR2 SQIVND (reference sequence). There are 13 residues in the CDR3. CDR3 loop: CASSKDREYEQYF. The CDR3, as DNA: TGTGCCAGTTCTAAGGACAGGGAATACGAGCAGTACTTC.

J is TRBJ2-7 and V is TRBV10-3; the match to TRBD1 covers 7 bases. The CDR3 is 16 residues long. V shed 4 bases and J 3 bases; nucleotides not matched to a gene: 12. Germline V gives CDR1 ENHRY, CDR2 SYGVKD. The CDR3: CAISGRQGRPSYEQYF. In DNA, the CDR3 is TGTGCCATCAGTGGCAGACAGGGTCGGCCAAGCTACGAGCAGTACTTC.

The chain couples TRBV27 to TRBJ2-2; possibly TRBD1 or TRBD2 for D (5 bases each). The CDR3 is made up of 15 amino acids. V lost 3 bases and J lost 6, with 14 bases in between. Germline CDR1 MNHEY, CDR2 SMNVEV (reference sequence). The CDR3: CASSFFGPGPGELFF. Written as DNA, the CDR3 is TGTGCCAGCAGTTTCTTTGGGCCGGGGCCCGGGGAGCTGTTTTTT.

The V gene is TRBV19, the J gene TRBJ1-4; possibly TRBD1 for D (5 bases). With 3 bases removed from V and 8 bases from J, the gap between germline ends came to 7 bases. Germline-derived CDR1 and CDR2 are LNHDA and SQIVND (reference sequence). The CDR3 is 12 amino acids. CDR3 loop: CASSMGGEKLFF. The CDR3 DNA sequence: TGTGCCAGTAGTATGGGGGGAGAAAAACTGTTTTTT.

J is TRBJ2-7 and V is TRBV18; 8 bases are shared with TRBD2. With V trimmed by 2 bases and J by 1 base, 10 bases remained unmatched. This CDR3 is 17 amino acids long. Germline V gene sequence: CDR1 KGHSH, CDR2 LQKENI. The CDR3 nucleotides read TGTGCCAGCTCACCAAACGGGGGGGCCCTTGGGTCCTACGAGCAGTACTTC. Protein sequence: CASSPNGGALGSYEQYF.

This clone was detected only a few times. This chain links TRBV24-1 with TRBJ2-3; D remains ambiguous. This CDR3 has 15 amino acids. The V end lost 0 bases, the J end lost 2 bases, and 8 bases lay between the germline ends. Germline assignment: CDR1 KGHDR and CDR2 SFDVKD. CDR3: CATSDLSADTDTQYF. CDR3 coding DNA: TGTGCCACCAGTGATTTGTCGGCTGACACAGATACGCAGTATTTT.

The chain employs TRBV28 and TRBJ1-3; D gene ambiguous. Germline V CDR1 and CDR2: MDHEN, SYDVKM. Trimming took 1 base from V and 2 from J, leaving 6 bases between them. CDR3 length: 14 residues. CDR3 in amino acids: CASSLLGPGNTIYF. CDR3 sequence (DNA): TGTGCCAGCAGTTTATTGGGTCCTGGAAACACCATATATTTT.

V gene TRBV7-6 combines with J gene TRBJ2-7; 9 nucleotides match TRBD1. The J segment lost 6 bases and the V segment lost 2 bases, leaving 5 bases of the junction unmatched. Germline V gene lookup returns CDR1 SGHVS and CDR2 FNYEAQ. This CDR3 comprises 14 residues. CDR3 coding DNA: TGTGCCAGCAGCTTACTTTCGACAGGGGGCGAGCAGTACTTC. Its translation: CASSLLSTGGEQYF.

V gene TRBV5-6 combines with J gene TRBJ1-1; D is ambiguous. This CDR3 region has 14 residues. Germline V gene sequence: CDR1 SGHDT, CDR2 YYEEEE. Trimming removed 1 base at V and 4 bases at J, with 11 bases between. The CDR3 is CASSLNGLTTEAFF. The CDR3 nucleotides read TGTGCCAGCAGCTTGAACGGGCTGACCACTGAAGCTTTCTTT.

This chain connects TRBV18 to TRBJ2-3, with D possibly matching TRBD1 (5 bases). CDR1 and CDR2 from the germline V gene are KGHSH and LQKENI. CDR3 length equals 17 residues. The V end was cut by 3 bases, the J end by 2 bases, with 18 bases between. The DNA of the CDR3 is TGTGCCAGCTCACCCCGACAAATAGACAGACACACAGATACGCAGTATTTT. As protein: CASSPRQIDRHTDTQYF.

The chain carries TRBV27 and TRBJ2-3; TRBD2 aligns across 10 bases. V lost 4 bases, J lost 6 bases, and 13 bases stayed unmatched. Per the germline V gene, CDR1 is MNHEY and CDR2 is SMNVEV (reference sequence). CDR3 length: 17 amino acids. The CDR3 spells CASSWKGSGGPEDTQYF. The CDR3 region has the DNA TGTGCCAGCAGTTGGAAGGGTAGCGGGGGGCCGGAGGATACGCAGTATTTT.

This sequence joins TRBV5-8 and TRBJ2-2; D is possibly TRBD2 (6 bases). The CDR3 consists of 15 residues. CDR1 and CDR2 (germline): SGHTS, YDEGEE. Trimming shortened V by 7 bases and J by 7 bases, and 20 bases separated the two germline ends. DNA of the CDR3: TGTGCCAGCGATGCACCGGGACTTCTTTACGGGGAGCTGTTTTTT. This gives the protein CASDAPGLLYGELFF.

This chain links TRBV29-1 with TRBJ1-2; the D is unclear. The CDR3 covers 11 residues. V lost 2 bases, J lost 1 base, and 2 bases lay in between. Germline CDR1 SQVTM, CDR2 ANQGSEA. The CDR3 here is CSVELNYGYTF. CDR3 DNA: TGCAGCGTTGAACTTAACTATGGCTACACCTTC.

The V and J genes are TRBV12-3 or TRBV12-4 and TRBJ2-5; TRBD1 aligns across 7 bases. The CDR3 is 13 residues long. The V gene end was trimmed by 5 bases and the J gene end by 1 base; junction bases not matched to a gene: 1. The CDR3, as DNA: TGTGCCAGCAGTACAGGGGTCCAAGAGACCCAGTACTTC. As protein: CASSTGVQETQYF.

The chain combines TRBV6-6 with TRBJ2-3; D gene unclear. CDR1 is MNHNY, CDR2 SVGAGI, per germline (reference sequence). This CDR3 spans 16 amino acids. Trimming shortened V by 1 base and J by 0 bases, and 11 bases separated the two germline ends. This CDR3 reads CASSYYGPTSTDTQYF. DNA of the CDR3: TGTGCCAGCAGTTACTACGGACCTACTAGCACAGATACGCAGTATTTT.

The V gene is TRBV10-1, the J gene TRBJ2-1; tentative D call: TRBD2 (5 bases). CDR3 length: 17 residues. Trimming took 0 bases from V and 3 from J, leaving 15 bases between them. From germline, CDR1 is WNHNN and CDR2 SYGVQD (reference sequence). DNA for the CDR3: TGCGCCAGCAGTGAGTCGAACCTAGGACGGGGCTACAATGAGCAGTTCTTC. Translated, it gives CASSESNLGRGYNEQFF.

The V call is TRBV4-1, the J call TRBJ2-7; 8 positions agree with TRBD1. The CDR3 length is 16 residues. The J segment lost 3 bases and the V segment lost 1 base, leaving 8 bases of the junction unmatched. In germline, CDR1 is MGHRA, CDR2 YSYEKL. The CDR3 loop is CASSQVPGQAFYEQYF. The CDR3 DNA sequence: TGCGCCAGCAGCCAAGTCCCGGGACAGGCTTTCTACGAGCAGTACTTC.

The chain is built from TRBV5-1 and TRBJ1-4, with 9 bases identical to TRBD1. Per the germline V gene, CDR1 is SGHRS and CDR2 is YFSETQ. With 0 bases clipped from V and 7 bases from J, the junction kept 10 bases outside the gene matches. CDR3 size: 17 residues. CDR3: CASSLAFLGQGAEKLFF. The CDR3 nucleotides read TGCGCCAGCAGCTTGGCATTTCTGGGACAGGGAGCTGAAAAACTGTTTTTT.

This chain joins TRBV6-1 and TRBJ1-2; possibly TRBD1 for D (6 bases). Germline V lookup: CDR1 MNHNS, CDR2 SASEGT. This CDR3 is built from 15 residues. Trimming pared 3 bases from V and 2 bases from J, leaving 13 bases between. The CDR3 loop is CASSELRGGNYGYTF. DNA for the CDR3: TGTGCCAGCAGTGAGTTGAGGGGGGGAAACTATGGCTACACCTTC.

This chain uses TRBV27 with TRBJ1-5; weak D call: TRBD1 (5 bases). Trimming took 2 bases from V and 0 from J, leaving 8 bases between them. The germline gives CDR1 MNHEY, CDR2 SMNVEV (reference sequence). CDR3 length equals 15 residues. The CDR3 bases are TGTGCCAGCAGTTTAACGGGGGTTAGCAATCAGCCCCAGCATTTT. Translation: CASSLTGVSNQPQHF.

The rearrangement joins TRBV5-5 to TRBJ1-6, with 8 bases lining up with TRBD1. The CDR3 length is 13 residues. From germline, CDR1 is SGHKS and CDR2 YYEKEE (reference sequence). J lost 10 bases, V lost 3 bases, and 3 bases had no gene match. CDR3 protein: CASSWTGNSPLHF. CDR3 DNA: TGTGCCAGCAGCTGGACAGGGAACTCACCCCTCCACTTT.

The rearrangement joins TRBV28 to TRBJ2-3; D is unresolved. Per germline, CDR1 MDHEN and CDR2 SYDVKM. The V gene lost 5 bases and the J gene lost 11 bases, with 11 bases spanning the gap. This CDR3 comprises 11 residues. CDR3 sequence: CASSPGPKQYF. In DNA form, the CDR3 reads TGTGCCAGCAGTCCCGGCCCCAAGCAGTATTTT.

The V and J genes are TRBV2 and TRBJ2-1; D uncertain. The CDR3 loop spans 12 amino acids. The V end was cut by 7 bases, the J end by 9 bases, with 13 bases between. Germline V gene sequence: CDR1 SNHLY, CDR2 FYNNEI. DNA of the CDR3: TGTGCCAGCAAGCCCGACGGTAGTGAGCAGTTCTTC. Its protein product is CASKPDGSEQFF.

This chain uses TRBV18 with TRBJ2-1; TRBD2 matches 10 bases. With V trimmed by 5 bases and J by 3 bases, 10 bases remained unmatched. This CDR3 has 17 residues. Looked up from germline, CDR1 is KGHSH and CDR2 is LQKENI. CDR3 sequence: CASSGSGGAPYYNEQFF. DNA of the CDR3: TGTGCCAGCTCAGGCAGCGGGGGGGCCCCCTACTACAATGAGCAGTTCTTC.